The source of this TCR beta chain is a study of blood T cell repertoires in COVID-19. Across the whole study: Material from acute and convalescent COVID-19 was sourced from the United States, Italy and Spain. T cells, B-cell-depleted T cells, or PBMCs provided the cDNA or gDNA that served as material.

The CDR3 is 16 residues long. With V trimmed by 5 bases and J by 5 bases, 12 bases remained unmatched. CDR1 and CDR2 from the germline V gene are MNHEY and SMNVEV (reference sequence). Authors' methods: Quantification of nucleated cells was approximated via reference gene primer amplification. Sequencing used immunoSEQ multiplex PCR; TCRdb keeps in-frame clones, though not all of them. That table is the source of V, J and clone size, and D and trimming were worked out from the DNA. The sample records hundreds of thousands of clones, about 88% being singletons. The chain joins TRBV27 to TRBJ1-1, with 9 bases matching TRBD1. The source material was peripheral blood. The clonotype was recovered from a man between 40 and 49 years old with acute or convalescent COVID-19. The CDR3 protein is CASSDSGTGYFTEAFF. The DNA for the CDR3 is TGTGCCAGCAGTGACTCCGGGACAGGGTATTTTACTGAAGCTTTCTTT.